This TCR beta chain was captured by sequencing in a study of cytotoxic CD8 clonotypes in ibrutinib-treated CLL. Study background: Among the samples, the mean was roughly 260,000 productive templates and some 94,000 productive rearrangements.

Genomic DNA in an amount of approximately 2 micrograms was extracted from cryopreserved PBMCs and used for the preparation of TCR beta libraries. This clone has only one observation. The data were produced by immunoSEQ multiplex PCR, yet TCRdb's version contains in-frame clones alone and is incomplete. This sample has roughly 150,000 clones, with about 78% found just once. The CDR3 consists of 15 residues. Trimming took off 0 bases at V and 0 bases at J, with 10 bases between the two ends. Germline CDR1 and CDR2: SGHRS and YFSETQ. Sample: PBMCs, taken after 24 months of ibrutinib treatment. This receptor was taken from a human donor with chronic lymphocytic leukemia. The chain is built from TRBV5-1 and TRBJ2-7, with D possibly matching TRBD1 (6 bases). CDR3 region: CASSLAGQPSYEQYF. CDR3 DNA: TGCGCCAGCAGCTTGGCCGGACAGCCCTCCTACGAGCAGTACTTC.